These T cell receptor beta chains were read from a single sample in a study of cytomegalovirus exposure and HLA in healthy donors. TCRdb's copy holds only in-frame clones and misses some; the assay was immunoSEQ multiplex PCR. This sample yields around 120,000 clones, of which 79% are seen a single time; 3.5% to 4.5% belongs to the top ten. Sequenced material: PBMCs. The receptors originated from a man aged 25 to 45 in good health and CMV-seropositive. The CDR3 runs from the conserved cysteine through the conserved F or W. The D gene is left open where the match is weak. Expanded clones get a size class; other rows say once, few or many, or leave the size out.

d_call clone_size j_call cdr3_length v_call cdr3_aa cdr3_nt
TRBD2 - TRBJ2-1 13 TRBV30 CAWASGGYNEQFF TGTGCCTGGGCTAGCGGGGGGTACAATGAGCAGTTCTTC
- - TRBJ1-1 13 TRBV2 CASNRDTGTEAFF TGTGCCAGCAACAGGGATACGGGCACTGAAGCTTTCTTT
- few TRBJ2-5 13 TRBV5-1 CASSLAVEETQYF TGCGCCAGCAGCTTGGCTGTGGAGGAGACCCAGTACTTC
- - TRBJ1-2 11 TRBV6-5 CASSSLYGYTF TGTGCCAGCAGTTCACTGTATGGCTACACCTTC
- - TRBJ1-2 13 TRBV27 CASSLGGLHGYTF TGTGCCAGCAGTTTGGGGGGGCTTCATGGCTACACCTTC
- - TRBJ2-3 13 TRBV7-3 CASRPGSTDTQYF TGTGCCAGCCGACCGGGATCCACAGATACGCAGTATTTT
TRBD1 - TRBJ1-2 13 TRBV19 CASSRDREYASTF TGTGCCAGTAGTCGGGACAGGGAGTATGCTAGTACCTTC
- - TRBJ2-3 15 TRBV28 CASSPIVRGPDTQYF TGTGCCAGCAGCCCAATAGTCCGAGGTCCAGATACGCAGTATTTT
- - TRBJ1-1 13 TRBV5-1 CASSLDGAVEAFF TGCGCCAGCAGCTTGGATGGGGCTGTTGAAGCTTTCTTT
TRBD1 - TRBJ1-5 15 TRBV19 CASSWGQGHDQPQHF TGTGCCAGTAGTTGGGGACAGGGACATGATCAGCCCCAGCATTTT